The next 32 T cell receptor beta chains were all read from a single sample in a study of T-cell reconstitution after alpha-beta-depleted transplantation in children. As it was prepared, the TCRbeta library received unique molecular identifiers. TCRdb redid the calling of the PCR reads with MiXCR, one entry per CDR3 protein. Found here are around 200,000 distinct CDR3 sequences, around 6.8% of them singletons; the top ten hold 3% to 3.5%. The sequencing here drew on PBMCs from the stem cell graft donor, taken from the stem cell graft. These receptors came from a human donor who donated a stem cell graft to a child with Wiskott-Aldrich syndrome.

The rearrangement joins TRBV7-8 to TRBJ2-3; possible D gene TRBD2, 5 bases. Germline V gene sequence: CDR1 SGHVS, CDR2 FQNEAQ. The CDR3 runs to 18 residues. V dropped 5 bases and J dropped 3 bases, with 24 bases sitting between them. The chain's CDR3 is CASSPERAGLVRTDTQYF. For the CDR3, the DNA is TGTGCCAGCAGCCCCGAGAGGGCGGGTCTAGTCCGAACAGATACGCAGTATTTT.

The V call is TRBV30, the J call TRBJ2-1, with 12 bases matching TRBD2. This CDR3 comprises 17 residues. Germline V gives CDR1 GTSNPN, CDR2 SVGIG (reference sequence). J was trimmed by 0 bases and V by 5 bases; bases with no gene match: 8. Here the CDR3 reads CAWAGTSGSISYNEQFF. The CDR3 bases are TGTGCCTGGGCCGGGACTAGCGGGTCGATCTCCTACAATGAGCAGTTCTTC.

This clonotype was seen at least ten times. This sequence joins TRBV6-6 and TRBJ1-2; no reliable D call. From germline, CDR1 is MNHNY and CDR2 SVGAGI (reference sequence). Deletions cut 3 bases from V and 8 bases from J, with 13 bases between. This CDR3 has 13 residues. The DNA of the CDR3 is TGTGCCAGCAGTTATGGTGGGGAGGAGGGCTACACCTTC. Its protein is CASSYGGEEGYTF.

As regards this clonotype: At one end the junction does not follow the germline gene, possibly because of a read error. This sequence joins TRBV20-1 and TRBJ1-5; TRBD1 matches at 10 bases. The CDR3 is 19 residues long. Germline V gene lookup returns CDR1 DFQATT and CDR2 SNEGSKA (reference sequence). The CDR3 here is CRARDDRDRGPFSNQPQHF. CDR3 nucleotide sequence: TGCAGGGCTAGAGACGACCGGGACAGGGGCCCCTTTAGCAATCAGCCCCAGCATTTT.

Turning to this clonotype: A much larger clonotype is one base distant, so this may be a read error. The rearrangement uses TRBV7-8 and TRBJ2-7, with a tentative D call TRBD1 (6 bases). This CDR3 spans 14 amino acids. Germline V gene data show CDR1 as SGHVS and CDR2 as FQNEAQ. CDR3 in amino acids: CVSSLPGHSYEQYF. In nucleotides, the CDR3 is TGTGTCAGCAGCTTACCGGGACACTCCTACGAGCAGTACTTC.

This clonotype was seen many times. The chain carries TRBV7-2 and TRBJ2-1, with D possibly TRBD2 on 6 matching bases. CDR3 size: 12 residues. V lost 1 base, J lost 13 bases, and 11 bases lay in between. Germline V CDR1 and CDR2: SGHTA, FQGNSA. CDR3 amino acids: CASSLGRGAQFF. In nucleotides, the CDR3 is TGTGCCAGCAGCTTAGGGAGGGGAGCTCAGTTCTTC.

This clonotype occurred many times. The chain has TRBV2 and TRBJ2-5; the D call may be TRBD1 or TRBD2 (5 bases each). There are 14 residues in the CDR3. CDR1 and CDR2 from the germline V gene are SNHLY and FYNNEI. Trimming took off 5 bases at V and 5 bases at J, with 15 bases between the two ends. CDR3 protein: CASSWDLRLETQYF. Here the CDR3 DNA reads TGTGCCAGCAGTTGGGACCTACGTTTGGAGACCCAGTACTTC. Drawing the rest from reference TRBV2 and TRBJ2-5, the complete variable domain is EPEVTQTPSHQVTQMGQEVILRCVPISNHLYFYWYRQILGQKVEFLVSFYNNEISEKSEIFDDQFSVERPDGSNFTLKIRSTKLEDSAMYFCASSWDLRLETQYFGPGTRLLVL.

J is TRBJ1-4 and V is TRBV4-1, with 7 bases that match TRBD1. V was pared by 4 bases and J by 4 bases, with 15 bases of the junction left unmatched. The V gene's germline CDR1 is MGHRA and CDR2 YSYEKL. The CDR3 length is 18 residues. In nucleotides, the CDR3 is TGCGCCAGCAGCCCAGCCGACAGGGCAAGACTCGGTAATGAAAAACTGTTTTTT. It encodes CASSPADRARLGNEKLFF.

The CDR3 here is CAISERGQGNTGELFF. The CDR3 DNA sequence: TGTGCCATCAGTGAGAGGGGACAGGGAAACACCGGGGAGCTGTTTTTT. The V gene is TRBV10-3, the J gene TRBJ2-2; 9 nucleotides align to TRBD1. The CDR3 spans 16 residues. From germline, CDR1 is ENHRY and CDR2 SYGVKD. J was trimmed by 2 bases and V by 2 bases; bases with no gene match: 3.

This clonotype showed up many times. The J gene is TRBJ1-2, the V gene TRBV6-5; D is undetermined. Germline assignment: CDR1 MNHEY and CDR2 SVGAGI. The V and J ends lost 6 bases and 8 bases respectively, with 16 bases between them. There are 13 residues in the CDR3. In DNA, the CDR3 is TGTGCCAGCAGGGGCTTACCGACGGGAGGCTACACCTTC. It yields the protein CASRGLPTGGYTF.

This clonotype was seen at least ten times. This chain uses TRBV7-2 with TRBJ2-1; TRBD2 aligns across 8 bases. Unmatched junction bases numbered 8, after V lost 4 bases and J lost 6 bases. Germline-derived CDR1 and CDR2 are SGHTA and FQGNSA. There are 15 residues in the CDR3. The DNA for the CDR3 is TGTGCCAGCAGCTCCTGGGGACTAGTCTCCAATGAGCAGTTCTTC. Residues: CASSSWGLVSNEQFF. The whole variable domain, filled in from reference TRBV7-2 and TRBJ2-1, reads GAGVSQSPSNKVTEKGKDVELRCDPISGHTALYWYRQSLGQGLEFLIYFQGNSAPDKSGLPSDRFSAERTGGSVSTLTIQRTQQEDSAVYLCASSSWGLVSNEQFFGPGTRLTVL.

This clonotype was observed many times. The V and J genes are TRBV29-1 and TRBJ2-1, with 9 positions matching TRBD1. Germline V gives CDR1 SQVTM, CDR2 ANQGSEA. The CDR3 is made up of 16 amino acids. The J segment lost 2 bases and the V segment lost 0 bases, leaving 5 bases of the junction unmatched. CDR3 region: CSVEEGQGSTYNEQFF. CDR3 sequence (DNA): TGCAGCGTTGAAGAGGGACAGGGCAGCACCTACAATGAGCAGTTCTTC.

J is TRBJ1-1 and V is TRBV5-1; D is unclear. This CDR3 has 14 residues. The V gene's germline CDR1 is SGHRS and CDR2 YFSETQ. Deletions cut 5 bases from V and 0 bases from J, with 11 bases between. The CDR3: CASRPDVMNTEAFF. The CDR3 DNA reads TGCGCCAGCAGGCCCGACGTTATGAACACTGAAGCTTTCTTT.

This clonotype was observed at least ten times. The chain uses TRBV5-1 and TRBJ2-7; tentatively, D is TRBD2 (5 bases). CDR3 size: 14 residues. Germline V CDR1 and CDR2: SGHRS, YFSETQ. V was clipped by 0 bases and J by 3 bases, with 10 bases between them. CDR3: CASSLAGWIYEQYF. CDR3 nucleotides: TGCGCCAGCAGCTTGGCGGGATGGATCTACGAGCAGTACTTC.

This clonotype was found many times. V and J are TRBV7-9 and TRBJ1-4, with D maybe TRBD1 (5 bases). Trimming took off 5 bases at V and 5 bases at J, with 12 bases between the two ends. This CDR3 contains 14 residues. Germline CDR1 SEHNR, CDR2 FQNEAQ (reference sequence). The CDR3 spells CASSKGAGNEKLFF. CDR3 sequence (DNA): TGTGCCAGCAGCAAAGGGGCAGGGAATGAAAAACTGTTTTTT.

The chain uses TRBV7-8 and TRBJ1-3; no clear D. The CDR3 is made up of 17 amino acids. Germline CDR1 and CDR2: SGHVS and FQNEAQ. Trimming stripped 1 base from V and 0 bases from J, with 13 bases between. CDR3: CASSLDPGRSSGNTIYF. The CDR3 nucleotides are TGTGCCAGCAGCTTAGATCCAGGCCGAAGCTCTGGAAACACCATATATTTT.

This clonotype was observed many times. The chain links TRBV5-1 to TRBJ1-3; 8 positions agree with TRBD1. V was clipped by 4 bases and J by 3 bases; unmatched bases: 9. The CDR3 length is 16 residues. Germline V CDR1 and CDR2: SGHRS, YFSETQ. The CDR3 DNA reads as TGCGCCAGCAGCCCACAGGGGGGAGCTGATGGAAACACCATATATTTT. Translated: CASSPQGGADGNTIYF.

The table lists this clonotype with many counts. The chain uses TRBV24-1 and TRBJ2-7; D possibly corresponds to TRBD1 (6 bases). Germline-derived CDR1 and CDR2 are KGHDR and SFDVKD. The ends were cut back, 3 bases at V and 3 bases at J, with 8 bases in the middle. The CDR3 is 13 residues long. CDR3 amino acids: CATSDPDSYEQYF. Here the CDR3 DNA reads TGTGCCACCAGTGATCCGGACAGCTACGAGCAGTACTTC.

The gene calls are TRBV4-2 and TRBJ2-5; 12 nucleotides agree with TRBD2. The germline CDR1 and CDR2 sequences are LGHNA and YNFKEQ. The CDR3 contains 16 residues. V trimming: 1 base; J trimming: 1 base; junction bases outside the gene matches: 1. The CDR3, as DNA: TGTGCCAGCAGCCAAGGGACTAGCGGGGCCCAAGAGACCCAGTACTTC. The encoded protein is CASSQGTSGAQETQYF.

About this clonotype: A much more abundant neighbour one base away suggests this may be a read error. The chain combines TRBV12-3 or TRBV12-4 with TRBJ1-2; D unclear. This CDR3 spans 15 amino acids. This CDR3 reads CTSTSEWAFNYGYTF. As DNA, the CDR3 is TGTACCAGCACCTCTGAATGGGCGTTTAACTATGGCTACACCTTC.

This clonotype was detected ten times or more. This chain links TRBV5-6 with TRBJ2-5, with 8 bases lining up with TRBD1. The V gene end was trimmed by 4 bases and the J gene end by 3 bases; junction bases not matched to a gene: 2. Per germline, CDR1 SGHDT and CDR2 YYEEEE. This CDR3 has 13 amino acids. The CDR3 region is CASSPQGEETQYF. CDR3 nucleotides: TGTGCCAGCAGCCCACAGGGGGAAGAGACCCAGTACTTC.

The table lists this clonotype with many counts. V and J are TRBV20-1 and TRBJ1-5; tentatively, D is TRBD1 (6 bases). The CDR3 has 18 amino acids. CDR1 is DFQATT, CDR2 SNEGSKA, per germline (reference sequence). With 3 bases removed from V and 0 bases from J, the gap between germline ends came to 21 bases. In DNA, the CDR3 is TGCAGTGCTAGCCTAGGGGGTTCGTCGGGATTTAGCAATCAGCCCCAGCATTTT. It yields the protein CSASLGGSSGFSNQPQHF.

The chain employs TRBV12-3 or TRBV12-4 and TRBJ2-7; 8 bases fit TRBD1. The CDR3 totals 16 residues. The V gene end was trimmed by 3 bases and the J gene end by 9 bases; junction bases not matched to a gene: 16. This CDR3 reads CASSFAGDRSLRGQYF. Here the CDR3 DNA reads TGTGCCAGCAGTTTTGCCGGGGACAGGAGCCTACGAGGGCAGTACTTC.

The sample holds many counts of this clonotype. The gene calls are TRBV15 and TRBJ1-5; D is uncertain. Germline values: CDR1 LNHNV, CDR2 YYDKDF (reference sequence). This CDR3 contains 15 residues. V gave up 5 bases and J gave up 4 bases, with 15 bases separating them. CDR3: CATSRGSDPNQPQHF. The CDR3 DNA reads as TGTGCCACCAGCCGGGGATCGGACCCTAATCAGCCCCAGCATTTT.

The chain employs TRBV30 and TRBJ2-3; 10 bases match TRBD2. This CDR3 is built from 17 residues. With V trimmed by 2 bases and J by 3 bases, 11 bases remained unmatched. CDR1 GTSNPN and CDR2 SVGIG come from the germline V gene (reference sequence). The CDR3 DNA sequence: TGTGCCTGGAGTTTCTCTAGCGGGGGAGTCGGAACAGATACGCAGTATTTT. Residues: CAWSFSSGGVGTDTQYF.

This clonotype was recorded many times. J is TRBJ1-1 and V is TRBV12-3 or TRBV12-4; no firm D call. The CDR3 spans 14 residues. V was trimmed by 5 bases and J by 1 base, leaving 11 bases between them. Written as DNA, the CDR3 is TGTGCCAGCAGTCTGGGCCTGTCGAACACTGAAGCTTTCTTT. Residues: CASSLGLSNTEAFF.

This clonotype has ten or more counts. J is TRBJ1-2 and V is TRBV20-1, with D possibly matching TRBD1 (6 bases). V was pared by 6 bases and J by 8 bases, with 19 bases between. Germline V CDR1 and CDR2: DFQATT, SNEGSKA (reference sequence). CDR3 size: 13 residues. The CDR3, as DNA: TGCAGTGCCCCGATCGGCAGGGGCCGGGGCTACACCTTC. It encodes CSAPIGRGRGYTF.

The CDR3 DNA reads as TGTGCCAGCAGAATAGGGGCCAAACTAGGCGCTGAAGCTTTCTTT. Translation: CASRIGAKLGAEAFF. V is TRBV28 and J is TRBJ1-1, with a tentative D call TRBD1 (5 bases). V was clipped by 6 bases and J by 6 bases, with 20 bases between them. The germline V gene has CDR1 MDHEN and CDR2 SYDVKM. The CDR3 extends over 15 amino acids. The full variable domain, with the rest looked up from reference TRBV28 and TRBJ1-1, is DVKVTQSSRYLVKRTGEKVFLECVQDMDHENMFWYRQDPGLGLRLIYFSYDVKMKEKGDIPEGYSVSREKKERFSLILESASTNQTSMYLCASRIGAKLGAEAFFGQGTRLTVV.

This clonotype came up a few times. The CDR3 here is CASSLLGSGELFF. The CDR3 nucleotides read TGCGCCAGCAGCTTGTTGGGATCCGGGGAGCTGTTTTTT. The chain combines TRBV5-1 with TRBJ2-2; unclear D gene. Germline loops: CDR1 SGHRS, CDR2 YFSETQ. The CDR3 has 13 amino acids. The V gene lost 1 base and the J gene lost 6 bases, with 7 bases spanning the gap.

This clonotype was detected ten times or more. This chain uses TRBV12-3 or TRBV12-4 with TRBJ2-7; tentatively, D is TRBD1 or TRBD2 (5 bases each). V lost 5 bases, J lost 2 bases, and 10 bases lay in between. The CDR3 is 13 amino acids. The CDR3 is CASSAGAPYEQYF. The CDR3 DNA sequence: TGTGCCAGCAGTGCCGGGGCCCCCTACGAGCAGTACTTC.

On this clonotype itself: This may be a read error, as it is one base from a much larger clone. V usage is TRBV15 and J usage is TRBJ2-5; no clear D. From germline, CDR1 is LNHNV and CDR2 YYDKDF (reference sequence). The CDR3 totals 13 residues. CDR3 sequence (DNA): TGTGCCTCCAGCAGAGGAATAAAAGAGACCCAGTACTTC. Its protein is CASSRGIKETQYF.

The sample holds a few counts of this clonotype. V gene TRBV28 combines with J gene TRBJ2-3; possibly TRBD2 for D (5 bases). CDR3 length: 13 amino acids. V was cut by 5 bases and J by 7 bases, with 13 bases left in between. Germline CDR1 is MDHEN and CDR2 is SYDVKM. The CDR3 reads CASSHGPTNTQYF. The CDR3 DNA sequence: TGTGCCAGCAGTCACGGGCCGACTAATACGCAGTATTTT.